The 11 T cell receptor beta chains presented below share a single source sample, sequenced in a study of tumor-infiltrating lymphocytes in localized non-small cell lung cancer. TCRdb keeps only in-frame clones here, not all; method: immunoSEQ multiplex PCR. The sample carries about 16,000 clones, over 55% recorded once. Sample: lung tumor tissue. The receptors here all came from a human donor with non-small cell lung cancer.

The gene calls are TRBV2 and TRBJ1-2, with 9 bases identical to TRBD1. The CDR3 sequence is 13 residues long. The V segment lost 8 bases and the J segment 3 bases; nucleotides outside the gene matches: 4. Germline lookup yields CDR1 SNHLY and CDR2 FYNNEI. The CDR3 DNA is TGTGCCAGCCATAGACAGGGGGACTATGGCTACACCTTC. It codes for CASHRQGDYGYTF. Full variable domain (remainder filled in from reference TRBV2 and TRBJ1-2): EPEVTQTPSHQVTQMGQEVILRCVPISNHLYFYWYRQILGQKVEFLVSFYNNEISEKSEIFDDQFSVERPDGSNFTLKIRSTKLEDSAMYFCASHRQGDYGYTFGSGTRLTVV.

The rearrangement joins TRBV9 to TRBJ2-7; D not resolved. V shed 4 bases and J shed 0 bases, with 11 bases lying between them. The germline gives CDR1 SGDLS, CDR2 YYNGEE. CDR3 size: 14 residues. The CDR3 DNA follows: TGTGCCAGCAGCATCGACGTGAGCTCCTACGAGCAGTACTTC. Amino acid sequence: CASSIDVSSYEQYF. The full variable domain, with the rest looked up from reference TRBV9 and TRBJ2-7, is DSGVTQTPKHLITATGQRVTLRCSPRSGDLSVYWYQQSLDQGLQFLIQYYNGEERAKGNILERFSAQQFPDLHSELNLSSLELGDSALYFCASSIDVSSYEQYFGPGTRLTVT.

The chain uses TRBV28 and TRBJ1-1, with D hard to call. Trimming left V 5 bases short and J 6 bases short, with 19 bases between. There are 15 residues in the CDR3. Germline CDR1 reads MDHEN; CDR2 reads SYDVKM. CDR3 sequence reads: CASSPAVTGNPEAFF. CDR3 bases: TGTGCCAGCAGTCCTGCCGTAACCGGTAACCCTGAAGCTTTCTTT.

This clone was detected a few times. V usage is TRBV10-1 and J usage is TRBJ2-1; D tentatively fits TRBD1 or TRBD2 (5 bases each). Trimming removed 3 bases from V and 8 bases from J, with 20 bases in between. Germline assignment: CDR1 WNHNN and CDR2 SYGVQD (reference sequence). This CDR3 has 16 amino acids. The CDR3 reads CASSEMMVAGRDEQFF. CDR3 sequence (DNA): TGCGCCAGCAGTGAAATGATGGTGGCAGGGCGGGATGAGCAGTTCTTC.

This clone has a handful of counts. The chain has TRBV7-2 and TRBJ1-5; tentatively, D is TRBD1 (6 bases). The V gene lost 1 base and the J gene lost 7 bases, with 8 bases spanning the gap. The CDR3 is 13 amino acids. Germline CDR1 reads SGHTA; CDR2 reads FQGNSA. CDR3 in amino acids: CASSLETGQPQHF. CDR3 nucleotides: TGTGCCAGCAGCTTAGAAACAGGGCAGCCCCAGCATTTT.

The rearrangement uses TRBV6-5 and TRBJ1-1; possibly TRBD1 for D (6 bases). Trimming took 5 bases from V and 1 from J, leaving 11 bases between them. CDR1 and CDR2 from the germline V gene are MNHEY and SVGAGI. This CDR3 spans 14 amino acids. The CDR3 sequence: CASSALDRNTEAFF. CDR3 bases: TGTGCCAGCAGTGCCTTGGACAGGAACACTGAAGCTTTCTTT.

The chain links TRBV5-1 to TRBJ2-1; 7 nucleotides align to TRBD1. The CDR3 loop spans 14 amino acids. Trimming cost V 1 base and J 9 bases; bases outside gene matches: 7. CDR1 is SGHRS and CDR2 is YFSETQ in the germline V gene. The CDR3 DNA is TGCGCCAGCAGCTTGCGACAGGGATTAGGTGAGCAGTTCTTC. The encoded protein is CASSLRQGLGEQFF.

This chain joins TRBV5-8 and TRBJ1-5, with D maybe TRBD1 (5 bases). Trimming shortened V by 4 bases and J by 3 bases, and 14 bases separated the two germline ends. The CDR3 extends over 15 amino acids. Germline CDR1 is SGHTS and CDR2 is YDEGEE. CDR3 DNA sequence: TGTGCCAGCAGCACCGGGACGGGAGACAATCAGCCCCAGCATTTT. Translating gives CASSTGTGDNQPQHF.

This clone was counted only a few times. The CDR3 coding sequence is TGTGCCAGCAGCACCGGCCACACCGGGGGCCAAGAGACCCAGTACTTC. It specifies CASSTGHTGGQETQYF. The gene calls are TRBV7-2 and TRBJ2-5; tentative D call: TRBD2 (6 bases). This CDR3 has 16 residues. Germline lookup yields CDR1 SGHTA and CDR2 FQGNSA. V was shortened by 5 bases and J by 1 base, with 17 bases between the two germline ends.

V gene TRBV5-1 combines with J gene TRBJ2-3; D possibly corresponds to TRBD1 (6 bases). The V gene lost 5 bases and the J gene lost 0 bases, with 13 bases spanning the gap. The CDR3 consists of 15 residues. In germline, CDR1 is SGHRS, CDR2 YFSETQ. This CDR3 is CASREAGDSTDTQYF. In DNA, the CDR3 is TGCGCCAGCAGAGAGGCAGGGGACAGCACAGATACGCAGTATTTT. Together with reference TRBV5-1 and TRBJ2-3, the CDR3 gives the full variable domain: KAGVTQTPRYLIKTRGQQVTLSCSPISGHRSVSWYQQTPGQGLQFLFEYFSETQRNKGNFPGRFSGRQFSNSRSEMNVSTLELGDSALYLCASREAGDSTDTQYFGPGTRLTVL.

The rearrangement links TRBV5-1 to TRBJ1-2, with TRBD1 matching over 10 bases. J gave up 6 bases and V 4 bases, and 15 bases lay outside the gene matches. Germline CDR1 reads SGHRS; CDR2 reads YFSETQ. This CDR3 is 17 amino acids long. CDR3 loop: CASSTGTGAVDSDGYTF. Here the CDR3 DNA reads TGCGCCAGCAGCACCGGGACAGGGGCGGTCGACTCTGATGGCTACACCTTC.